This T cell receptor beta chain appears in the sequencing data of a study of T-cell memory formation after mild COVID-19. About the research overall: Among the donors, TCR clusters were largely specific to each donor.

Each CDR3 protein is one row after TCRdb ran MiXCR on the 5' RACE reads. The data contain 200,000 to 250,000 distinct CDR3 sequences, over 9.5% of them singletons. This CDR3 contains 13 residues. Germline trimming cut 3 bases from V and 8 bases from J; bases unmatched to any gene: 4. Germline V CDR1 and CDR2: SEHNR, FQNEAQ (reference sequence). Whole-study results and caveats: Later expanders leaned CD4+, whereas day 15 to 85 contracting clones were balanced CD4/CD8.

For this clonotype: Its antigen is undetermined.

The chain is built from TRBV7-9 and TRBJ2-1, with 7 bases that match TRBD1. The sample was PBMCs or a T cell subset sorted from them (not recorded which). This clonotype was obtained from a man aged 18 to 29 who had mild COVID-19 (a few samples of this study predate the infection). Cell type and time point are not known. Written as DNA, the CDR3 is TGTGCCAGCAGCTTGGGGACAGATTATGAGCAGTTCTTC. Translating gives CASSLGTDYEQFF.